This T cell receptor (beta chain) derives from a study of regulatory T cells in long-lasting Graves disease. Whole-study results and caveats: Comparison showed that persistent patients shared more public clonotypes (roughly 2,500) than new patients (approximately 930).

Time point noted: newly diagnosed GD, antithyroid drugs for less than 3 months. RNA extracted from PBMCs served as the sequencing template. Arm-PCR with iRepertoire HTBI primers amplified the CDR3 regions for these TCR beta libraries. MiXCR, run by TCRdb on the multiplex PCR reads, gives a single entry per CDR3 protein. The data contain 400,000 to 500,000 distinct CDR3 sequences, around 13% of them singletons. Germline CDR1 and CDR2: GTSNPN and SVGIG (reference sequence). V lost 3 bases and J 3 bases, leaving 23 bases between the germline ends. This CDR3 has 18 amino acids. As to this clonotype: Its antigen is currently unknown.

These data were also reused for a study on T cells in Graves' hyperthyroidism and ophthalmopathy. As reported in that work: An initial round of RT-PCR targeting the TCR CDR3 relied on the HTBI primer set.

V is TRBV30 and J is TRBJ2-2; tentatively, D is TRBD1 (6 bases). The receptor was derived from a woman between 45 and 65 years old with Graves disease. This sample comprised peripheral blood mononuclear cells (PBMCs), obtained at new diagnosis, from a patient treated with antithyroid drugs. CDR3 protein: CAWRPKRQGSRDTGELFF. The CDR3 DNA reads as TGTGCCTGGAGACCTAAACGCCAGGGGTCAAGGGACACCGGGGAGCTGTTTTTT.